The 27 T cell receptor beta chains below all came from one sample that was sequenced in a study of vaccination and CD4 T cells after COVID-19. Treatment noted: 10-day PBMC culture with coronavirus spike peptide pools or control peptides (ViraFEST assay). Sequenced with the Oncomine TCR Beta short-read assay was DNA taken from cultured CD4+ T cells. TCRdb called the PCR reads again in MiXCR, with one record for every CDR3 protein. The data contain 8,000 to 10,000 distinct CDR3 sequences, over 35% of them singletons. No antigen has been identified for these receptors. The sample consisted of CD4+ T cells from blood, cultured in vitro. All receptors derive from a human donor who had recovered from COVID-19.

This clonotype was counted only a few times. The chain links TRBV24-1 to TRBJ2-3; 8 bases agree with TRBD2. The CDR3 is made up of 15 amino acids. With 3 bases clipped from V and 2 bases from J, the junction kept 3 bases outside the gene matches. Looked up from germline, CDR1 is KGHDR and CDR2 is SFDVKD. The CDR3 here is CATSDSGGITDTQYF. CDR3 sequence (DNA): TGTGCCACCAGTGATAGCGGGGGCATCACAGATACGCAGTATTTT.

With regard to this clonotype: Its ends do not fully match the called genes, so a read error is possible. This chain connects TRBV27 to TRBJ1-4, with D unresolved. Germline CDR1 is MNHEY and CDR2 is SMNVEV (reference sequence). The CDR3 covers 13 residues. CDR3 region: CASSISQAEKLFF. CDR3 nucleotide sequence: TGTGCCAGCAGTATATCCCAGGCTGAAAAACTGTTTTTT.

V is TRBV19 and J is TRBJ2-7, with TRBD2 matching over 10 bases. Germline loops: CDR1 LNHDA, CDR2 SQIVND (reference sequence). The trim removed 8 bases at V and 0 bases at J, leaving 4 bases unmatched. The length of the CDR3 is 14 residues. CDR3 sequence reads: CASQAGGNSYEQYF. The CDR3 DNA reads TGTGCCAGTCAAGCGGGGGGGAACTCCTACGAGCAGTACTTC.

The sample holds a few counts of this clonotype. The chain recombines TRBV10-2 with TRBJ2-3, with D possibly being TRBD2 (7 bases). V shed 6 bases and J shed 4 bases, with 14 bases lying between them. Germline values: CDR1 WSHSY, CDR2 SAAADI. The CDR3 extends over 14 amino acids. The CDR3 sequence is CASRRGGSADTQYF. CDR3 coding DNA: TGCGCCAGCAGGAGGGGGGGCTCGGCAGATACGCAGTATTTT.

The chain couples TRBV2 to TRBJ1-2; the D is unclear. Trimming took off 6 bases at V and 6 bases at J, with 5 bases between the two ends. The germline CDR1 and CDR2 sequences are SNHLY and FYNNEI. CDR3 length equals 10 residues. CDR3 in amino acids: CASRLDGYTF. The DNA for the CDR3 is TGTGCCAGCAGGCTCGATGGCTACACCTTC.

This clonotype was detected only a few times. The chain uses TRBV18 and TRBJ1-1; perhaps TRBD1 as D (6 bases). This CDR3 spans 15 amino acids. Per germline, CDR1 KGHSH and CDR2 LQKENI. The ends were cut back, 3 bases at V and 1 base at J, with 12 bases in the middle. This CDR3 is CASSPGHLTNTEAFF. CDR3 coding DNA: TGTGCCAGCTCACCGGGACACCTTACGAACACTGAAGCTTTCTTT.

A few counts support this clonotype. This chain links TRBV20-1 with TRBJ2-3; TRBD2 matches at 9 bases. This CDR3 spans 16 amino acids. With 0 bases clipped from V and 2 bases from J, the junction kept 6 bases outside the gene matches. The germline CDR1 and CDR2 sequences are DFQATT and SNEGSKA (reference sequence). The CDR3: CSARDWLAGFTDTQYF. The CDR3 nucleotides are TGCAGTGCTAGAGATTGGCTAGCGGGGTTCACAGATACGCAGTATTTT.

This clonotype was recorded a few times. The rearrangement uses TRBV19 and TRBJ1-5; no reliable D call. The germline gives CDR1 LNHDA, CDR2 SQIVND (reference sequence). V was shortened by 4 bases and J by 7 bases, with 14 bases between the two germline ends. The CDR3 contains 14 residues. In DNA, the CDR3 is TGTGCCAGTAGTAAGGAGGCAGTTCTCCAGCCCCAGCATTTT. Protein product: CASSKEAVLQPQHF.

This chain's CDR3 is CASSAWSTGELFF. The CDR3, as DNA: TGTGCCAGCAGTGCATGGAGCACCGGGGAGCTGTTTTTT. The chain is built from TRBV6-1 and TRBJ2-2; D gene uncertain. CDR3 length: 13 amino acids. V shed 4 bases and J shed 4 bases, with 7 bases lying between them. Germline CDR1 and CDR2: MNHNS and SASEGT.

In this sample, this clonotype turned up a few times. V is TRBV7-2 and J is TRBJ2-2; tentatively, D is TRBD2 (7 bases). CDR1 is SGHTA and CDR2 is FQGNSA in the germline V gene. V lost 5 bases to trimming and J lost 3 bases, with 16 bases between them. The CDR3 length is 16 residues. In DNA, the CDR3 is TGTGCCAGCAGCAGTCCGTGGGGGGGCGACACCGGGGAGCTGTTTTTT. Protein product: CASSSPWGGDTGELFF.

This clonotype was seen a handful of times. The chain has TRBV18 and TRBJ2-3; perhaps D is TRBD1 or TRBD2 (5 bases each). The germline V and J ends were trimmed by 3 bases and 3 bases, with 13 bases remaining between them. The CDR3 extends over 15 amino acids. CDR1 and CDR2 (germline): KGHSH, LQKENI. In nucleotides, the CDR3 is TGTGCCAGCTCACCCGGGGCAGGGACGACAGATACGCAGTATTTT. Encoded protein: CASSPGAGTTDTQYF.

The rearrangement uses TRBV6-1 and TRBJ1-2, with 7 bases matching TRBD1. V was pared by 6 bases and J by 4 bases, with 5 bases of the junction left unmatched. This CDR3 spans 13 amino acids. Germline V gene sequence: CDR1 MNHNS, CDR2 SASEGT. CDR3: CASRGTGVYGYTF. CDR3 nucleotides: TGTGCCAGCAGGGGTACAGGGGTCTATGGCTACACCTTC.

This clonotype was seen more than once but under ten times. The chain uses TRBV2 and TRBJ2-2; possibly TRBD2 for D (5 bases). Germline CDR1 reads SNHLY; CDR2 reads FYNNEI. The CDR3 has 16 amino acids. V lost 2 bases, J lost 8 bases, and 18 bases lay in between. The CDR3 region is CASSEQRRSSLGELFF. The CDR3 nucleotides read TGTGCCAGCAGTGAACAGCGGCGGTCTTCTCTGGGGGAGCTGTTTTTT.

This clonotype was detected a few times. The chain carries TRBV6-5 and TRBJ1-1, with TRBD1 as a possible D gene (5 bases). Germline V CDR1 and CDR2: MNHEY, SVGAGI. V lost 3 bases and J lost 4, with 9 bases in between. The CDR3 has 13 amino acids. CDR3 bases: TGTGCCAGCAGTTATCGGGACGTCACTGAAGCTTTCTTT. Its translation: CASSYRDVTEAFF.

The chain recombines TRBV7-9 with TRBJ1-3; D is ambiguous. V was trimmed by 2 bases and J by 4 bases, leaving 18 bases between them. The CDR3 is 17 residues long. The germline V gene encodes CDR1 SEHNR and CDR2 FQNEAQ (reference sequence). CDR3 in DNA: TGTGCCAGCAGCTTAAATCCCCTGCAGATTAAGGGAAACACCATATATTTT. This sequence encodes CASSLNPLQIKGNTIYF.

Only a few counts were recorded for this clonotype. The chain combines TRBV21-1 with TRBJ1-6; the DNA was not used to check the table's D call, TRBD1. TRBV21-1 is described as a pseudogene. The CDR3 extends over 14 amino acids. As DNA, the CDR3 is TGTGCCAGCAAACCCCCTGGAGGAAATTCACCCCTCCACTTT. Amino acid sequence: CASKPPGGNSPLHF.

This clonotype was recorded a few times. The rearrangement uses TRBV5-6 and TRBJ1-2, with TRBD1 matching 7 bases. The CDR3 has 16 amino acids. V shed 4 bases and J 4 bases; nucleotides not matched to a gene: 13. In germline, CDR1 is SGHDT, CDR2 YYEEEE. CDR3 coding DNA: TGTGCCAGCAGCACCATAGGGACAGAAGGAGGCTATGGCTACACCTTC. Translated, it gives CASSTIGTEGGYGYTF.

The sample holds a few counts of this clonotype. CDR3 loop: CSAREGSTGELFF. The CDR3 DNA reads TGCAGTGCTAGAGAGGGTTCCACCGGGGAGCTGTTTTTT. The chain links TRBV20-1 to TRBJ2-2; no reliable D call. Germline assignment: CDR1 DFQATT and CDR2 SNEGSKA (reference sequence). The CDR3 spans 13 residues. The V end was cut by 0 bases, the J end by 4 bases, with 6 bases between.

This chain uses TRBV12-5 with TRBJ2-7; the D gene could be TRBD1 or TRBD2 (5 bases each). Looked up from germline, CDR1 is LGHNT and CDR2 is FRNRAP. This CDR3 comprises 19 residues. The V gene lost 4 bases and the J gene lost 6 bases, with 31 bases spanning the gap. CDR3 nucleotides: TGTGCTAGTGGTTCGCTTTCCCTCCTCCGGGACGCCCGTTCTTTCGAGCAGTACTTC. This sequence encodes CASGSLSLLRDARSFEQYF.

The chain employs TRBV5-5 and TRBJ2-2; no firm D call. CDR1 is SGHKS, CDR2 YYEKEE, per germline (reference sequence). The CDR3 runs to 14 residues. V was pared by 5 bases and J by 5 bases, with 13 bases between. CDR3 in amino acids: CASSELGRTGELFF. The CDR3 bases are TGTGCCAGCAGTGAGTTAGGGCGGACCGGGGAGCTGTTTTTT.

The rearrangement joins TRBV25-1 to TRBJ2-1; TRBD2 matches at 10 bases. The V segment lost 9 bases and the J segment 1 base; nucleotides outside the gene matches: 6. CDR3 size: 15 residues. Germline loops: CDR1 MGHDK, CDR2 SYGVNS. The CDR3 DNA reads as TGTGCCAGTGGGGGTAGCGGGGGGTCCTACAATGAGCAGTTCTTC. Translating gives CASGGSGGSYNEQFF.

This clonotype was picked up a small number of times. The genes are TRBV25-1 and TRBJ1-6; possible D gene TRBD1, 5 bases. The CDR3 runs to 15 residues. V was pared by 6 bases and J by 6 bases, with 15 bases between. Germline V lookup: CDR1 MGHDK, CDR2 SYGVNS. DNA for the CDR3: TGTGCCAGCAGGGGGCATTGGAGATTTAATTCACCCCTCCACTTT. Translated: CASRGHWRFNSPLHF.

The chain uses TRBV7-8 and TRBJ2-1; D call uncertain. V was cut by 2 bases and J by 7 bases, with 9 bases left in between. Germline loops: CDR1 SGHVS, CDR2 FQNEAQ. The CDR3 is 13 amino acids. CDR3 sequence (DNA): TGTGCCAGCAGCTTAAAGACGAGAAATGAGCAGTTCTTC. This encodes CASSLKTRNEQFF.

This clonotype was seen only a few times. The J gene is TRBJ1-2, the V gene TRBV6-5, with 11 bases fitting TRBD1. Germline V lookup: CDR1 MNHEY, CDR2 SVGAGI. The CDR3 runs to 15 residues. Trimming removed 3 bases from V and 7 bases from J; junction bases left unmatched: 7. CDR3 sequence reads: CASSYIGQGALGYTF. The CDR3 nucleotides are TGTGCCAGCAGTTATATAGGACAGGGGGCGCTTGGCTACACCTTC.

The chain uses TRBV4-1 and TRBJ2-2, with 10 bases lining up with TRBD1. This CDR3 region has 17 residues. The V segment lost 4 bases and the J segment 0 bases; nucleotides outside the gene matches: 5. Per germline, CDR1 MGHRA and CDR2 YSYEKL. CDR3 sequence reads: CASSPATGGANTGELFF. CDR3 DNA: TGCGCCAGCAGCCCCGCGACAGGGGGCGCGAACACCGGGGAGCTGTTTTTT.

This rearrangement joins TRBV10-3 to TRBJ1-2, with D perhaps TRBD1 (5 bases). V lost 0 bases and J 8 bases, leaving 19 bases between the germline ends. The germline V gene encodes CDR1 ENHRY and CDR2 SYGVKD. CDR3 size: 16 residues. Here the CDR3 DNA reads TGTGCCATCAGTGAGTCGTTGCAGGGTTGGGCCCGGGGCTACACCTTC. It specifies CAISESLQGWARGYTF.

The chain is built from TRBV2 and TRBJ1-6, with D unclear. CDR3 length: 12 residues. From germline, CDR1 is SNHLY and CDR2 FYNNEI. The germline V and J ends were trimmed by 7 bases and 12 bases, with 13 bases remaining between them. This chain's CDR3 is CASITSDKPLHF. For the CDR3, the DNA is TGTGCCAGCATTACGTCCGATAAACCCCTCCACTTT.